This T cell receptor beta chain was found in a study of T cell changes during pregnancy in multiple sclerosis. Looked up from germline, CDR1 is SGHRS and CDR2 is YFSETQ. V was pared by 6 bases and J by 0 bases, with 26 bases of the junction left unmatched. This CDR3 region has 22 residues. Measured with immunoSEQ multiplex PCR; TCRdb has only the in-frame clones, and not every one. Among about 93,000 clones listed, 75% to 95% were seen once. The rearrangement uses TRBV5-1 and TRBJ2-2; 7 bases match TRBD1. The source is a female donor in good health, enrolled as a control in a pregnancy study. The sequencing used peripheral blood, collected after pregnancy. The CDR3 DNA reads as TGCGCCAGCACCCAAACCACGCACCCCGGGACAGCTAGCCTCGCGAACACCGGGGAGCTGTTTTTT. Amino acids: CASTQTTHPGTASLANTGELFF.